The 6 T cell receptor beta chains below all came from one sample that was sequenced in a study of memory CD4+ T cells and cytomegalovirus serostatus. The sort gate was single viable CD3+CD4+CD8-CD45RO+ cells for memory CD4+ T cells. Clones were read by immunoSEQ multiplex PCR, and TCRdb kept only the in-frame ones, dropping some. The profile shows 50,000 to 60,000 clones, 65% to 85% of them singletons. The source material was memory CD4+ T cells from blood. These receptors originate from an adult in good health and CMV-seronegative.

The chain uses TRBV10-3 and TRBJ2-1, with 9 bases matching TRBD1. J was trimmed by 7 bases and V by 3 bases; bases with no gene match: 10. The germline CDR1 and CDR2 sequences are ENHRY and SYGVKD. The CDR3 has 16 residues. CDR3 sequence reads: CAISEGRGQGMNEQFF. The CDR3 DNA sequence: TGTGCCATCAGTGAAGGACGGGGACAGGGTATGAATGAGCAGTTCTTC.

This clone came up a few times. This chain links TRBV11-1 with TRBJ1-2; D unclear. From germline, CDR1 is SGHAT and CDR2 FQDESV (reference sequence). The CDR3 spans 15 residues. V was clipped by 1 base and J by 4 bases, with 13 bases between them. The CDR3 protein is CASSLGSGYFYGYTF. CDR3 in DNA: TGTGCCAGCAGCTTAGGATCGGGTTATTTCTATGGCTACACCTTC.

The chain couples TRBV28 to TRBJ2-1, with 11 bases that match TRBD2. Germline CDR1 reads MDHEN; CDR2 reads SYDVKM. This CDR3 spans 14 amino acids. With V trimmed by 8 bases and J by 9 bases, 9 bases remained unmatched. The CDR3 DNA reads TGTGCCAGCCACGGACTAGCGGGTGGAGGTGAGCAGTTCTTC. This encodes CASHGLAGGGEQFF.

This chain connects TRBV6-5 to TRBJ2-7; 13 bases map to TRBD2. This CDR3 contains 15 residues. Trimming cost V 0 bases and J 4 bases; bases outside gene matches: 0. Germline lookup yields CDR1 MNHEY and CDR2 SVGAGI. In nucleotides, the CDR3 is TGTGCCAGCAGTTACTCGACTAGCGGGGGGTACGAGCAGTACTTC. Translating gives CASSYSTSGGYEQYF.

This clone showed up just a few times. The chain combines TRBV7-2 with TRBJ2-7; D ambiguous. The CDR3 spans 13 residues. The V gene lost 2 bases and the J gene lost 4 bases, with 9 bases spanning the gap. Germline assignment: CDR1 SGHTA and CDR2 FQGNSA. Here the CDR3 reads CASSLNQAYEQYF. The CDR3 DNA follows: TGTGCCAGCAGCTTAAACCAAGCGTACGAGCAGTACTTC.

The V call is TRBV7-2, the J call TRBJ1-4; possibly TRBD1 for D (5 bases). The V gene lost 4 bases and the J gene lost 12 bases, with 21 bases spanning the gap. The CDR3 contains 15 residues. The germline CDR1 and CDR2 sequences are SGHTA and FQGNSA. CDR3 DNA: TGTGCCAGCAGCTCAGGGACGGTGCGAAATGGGGAACTGTTTTTT. Residues: CASSSGTVRNGELFF.